This T cell receptor beta chain was sequenced during a study of shared clonotypes between healthy human individuals. Naive CD8 cells lacked CD45RO and underwent positive selection for CCR7, leaving out terminally differentiated effector memory CD45RA+ cells. Generated by immunoSEQ multiplex PCR, the TCRdb table keeps only in-frame clones and is missing some. The table has 500,000 to 700,000 clones, approximately 96% seen once. Sequencing used naive CD8+ T cells sorted from blood. This sequence was found in a woman in her twenties or thirties in good health.

DNA for the CDR3: TGTGCCAGCAGCCCTGGGACACCCTATGGCTACACCTTC. Encoded protein: CASSPGTPYGYTF. The chain couples TRBV5-6 to TRBJ1-2, with TRBD1 as a possible D gene (6 bases). V was trimmed by 4 bases and J by 4 bases, leaving 11 bases between them. Per the germline V gene, CDR1 is SGHDT and CDR2 is YYEEEE. The CDR3 extends over 13 amino acids.